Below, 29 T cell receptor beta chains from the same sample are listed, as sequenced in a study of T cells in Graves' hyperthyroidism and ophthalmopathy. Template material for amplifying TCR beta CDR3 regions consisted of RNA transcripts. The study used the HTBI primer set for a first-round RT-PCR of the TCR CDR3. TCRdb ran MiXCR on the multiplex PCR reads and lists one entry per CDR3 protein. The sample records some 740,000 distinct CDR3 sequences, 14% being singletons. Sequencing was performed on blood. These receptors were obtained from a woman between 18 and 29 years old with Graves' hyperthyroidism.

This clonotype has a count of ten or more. The CDR3 coding sequence is TGTGCCAGCAGCCCCTGGGGAGGGCAAGAGACCCAGTACTTC. It codes for CASSPWGGQETQYF. The chain is built from TRBV9 and TRBJ2-5; 7 nucleotides line up with TRBD2. The V gene end was trimmed by 4 bases and the J gene end by 2 bases; junction bases not matched to a gene: 5. Germline lookup yields CDR1 SGDLS and CDR2 YYNGEE. This CDR3 comprises 14 residues.

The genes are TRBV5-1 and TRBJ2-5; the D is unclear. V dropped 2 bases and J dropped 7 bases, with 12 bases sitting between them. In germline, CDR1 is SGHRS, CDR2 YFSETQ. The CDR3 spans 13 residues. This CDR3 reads CASSFDPSGTQYF. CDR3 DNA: TGCGCCAGCAGCTTTGATCCATCAGGGACCCAGTACTTC.

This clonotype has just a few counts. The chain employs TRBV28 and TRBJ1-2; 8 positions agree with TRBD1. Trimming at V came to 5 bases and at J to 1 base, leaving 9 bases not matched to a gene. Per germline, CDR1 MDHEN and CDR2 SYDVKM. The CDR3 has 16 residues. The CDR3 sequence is CASSKDRGQDNYGYTF. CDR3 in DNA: TGTGCCAGCAGTAAAGACAGGGGCCAAGATAACTATGGCTACACCTTC.

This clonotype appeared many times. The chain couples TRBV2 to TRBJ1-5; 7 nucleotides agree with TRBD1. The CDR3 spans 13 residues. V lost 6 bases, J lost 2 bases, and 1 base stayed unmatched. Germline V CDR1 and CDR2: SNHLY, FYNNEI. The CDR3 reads CASRGQGNQPQHF. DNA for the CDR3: TGTGCCAGCAGAGGACAGGGCAATCAGCCCCAGCATTTT.

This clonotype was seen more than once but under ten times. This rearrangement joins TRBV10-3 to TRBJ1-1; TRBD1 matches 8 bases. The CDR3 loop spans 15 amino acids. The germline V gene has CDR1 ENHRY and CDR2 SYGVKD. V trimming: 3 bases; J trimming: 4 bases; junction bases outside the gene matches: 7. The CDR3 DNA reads TGTGCCATCAGTGAATTCCAGGGGGCAAGCACTGAAGCTTTCTTT. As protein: CAISEFQGASTEAFF.

CDR3 in DNA: TGTGCCAGCAAGGCGGGACTAGCGGGAGACCTCTACGAGCAGTACTTC. Protein: CASKAGLAGDLYEQYF. The rearrangement joins TRBV6-4 to TRBJ2-7, with 14 positions matching TRBD2. This CDR3 region has 16 residues. The germline V gene has CDR1 MRHNA and CDR2 SNTAGT. V lost 7 bases and J lost 3; bases outside the gene matches: 8.

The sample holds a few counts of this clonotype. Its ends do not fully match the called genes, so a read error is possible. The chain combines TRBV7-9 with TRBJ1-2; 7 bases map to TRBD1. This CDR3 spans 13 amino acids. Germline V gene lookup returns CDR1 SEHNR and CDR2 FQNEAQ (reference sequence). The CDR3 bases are TGTGCCAGCAGCTTAGTACGGAGGGACAGTTCCGCCTTC. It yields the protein CASSLVRRDSSAF.

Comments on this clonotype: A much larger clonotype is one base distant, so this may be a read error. CDR3 sequence (DNA): TGTGCCAGCAGTTTAATAGGACAGCAAGAGACCCAGTGCTTC. As protein: CASSLIGQQETQCF. This chain uses TRBV28 with TRBJ2-5, with a tentative D call TRBD1 (6 bases). The CDR3 sequence is 14 residues long. The germline gives CDR1 MDHEN, CDR2 SYDVKM.

The CDR3 loop reads CSVGATYEQYF. CDR3 bases: TGCAGCGTTGGTGCGACCTACGAGCAGTACTTC. V gene TRBV29-1 combines with J gene TRBJ2-7, with D hard to call. This CDR3 is built from 11 residues. With 4 bases removed from V and 2 bases from J, the gap between germline ends came to 6 bases. The germline gives CDR1 SQVTM, CDR2 ANQGSEA.

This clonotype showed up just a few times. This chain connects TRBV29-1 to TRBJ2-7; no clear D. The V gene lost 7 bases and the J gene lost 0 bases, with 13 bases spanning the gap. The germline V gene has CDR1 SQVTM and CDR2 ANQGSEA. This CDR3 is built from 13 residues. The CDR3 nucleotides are TGCAGCGCCTATCCTGAGAGCTCCTACGAGCAGTACTTC. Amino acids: CSAYPESSYEQYF.

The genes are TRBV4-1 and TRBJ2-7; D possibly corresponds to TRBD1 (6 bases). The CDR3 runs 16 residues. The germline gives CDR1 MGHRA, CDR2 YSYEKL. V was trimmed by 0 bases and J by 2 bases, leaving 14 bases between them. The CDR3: CASSQDLGQPPYEQYF. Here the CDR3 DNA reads TGCGCCAGCAGCCAAGATCTGGGACAACCACCCTACGAGCAGTACTTC.

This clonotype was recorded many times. As DNA, the CDR3 is TGTGCCAGCAGCCGTCTCGGACAGGATCCTAACTATGGCTACACCTTC. It is translated as CASSRLGQDPNYGYTF. The chain joins TRBV7-9 to TRBJ1-2; 7 bases are shared with TRBD1. This CDR3 region has 16 residues. From germline, CDR1 is SEHNR and CDR2 FQNEAQ (reference sequence). Losses at the gene ends were 5 bases for V and 0 bases for J; bases not matched to a gene: 9.

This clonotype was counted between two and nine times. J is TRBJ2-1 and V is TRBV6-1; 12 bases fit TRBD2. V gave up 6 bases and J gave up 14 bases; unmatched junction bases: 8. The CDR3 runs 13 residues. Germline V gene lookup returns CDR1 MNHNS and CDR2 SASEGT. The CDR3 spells CASRWTSGNFEFF. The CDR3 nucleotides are TGTGCCAGCAGGTGGACTAGCGGGAATTTCGAGTTCTTC.

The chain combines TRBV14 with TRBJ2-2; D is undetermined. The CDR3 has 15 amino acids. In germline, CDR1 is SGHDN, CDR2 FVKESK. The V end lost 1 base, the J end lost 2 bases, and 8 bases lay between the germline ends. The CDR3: CASSQGWVNTGELFF. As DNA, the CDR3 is TGTGCCAGCAGCCAAGGATGGGTAAACACCGGGGAGCTGTTTTTT.

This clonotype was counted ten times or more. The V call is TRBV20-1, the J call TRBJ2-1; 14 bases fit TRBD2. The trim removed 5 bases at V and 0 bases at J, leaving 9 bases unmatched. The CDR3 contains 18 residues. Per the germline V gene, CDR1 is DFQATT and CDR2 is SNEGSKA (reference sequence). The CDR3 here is CSAEGTSGSGGSYNEQFF. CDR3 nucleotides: TGCAGTGCTGAGGGGACTAGCGGGAGTGGGGGCTCCTACAATGAGCAGTTCTTC.

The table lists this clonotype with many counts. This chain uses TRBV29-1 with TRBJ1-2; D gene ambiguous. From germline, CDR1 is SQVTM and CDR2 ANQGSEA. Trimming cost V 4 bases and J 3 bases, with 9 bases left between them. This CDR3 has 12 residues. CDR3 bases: TGCAGCGTTGTAGGTGGATACTATGGCTACACCTTC. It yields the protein CSVVGGYYGYTF.

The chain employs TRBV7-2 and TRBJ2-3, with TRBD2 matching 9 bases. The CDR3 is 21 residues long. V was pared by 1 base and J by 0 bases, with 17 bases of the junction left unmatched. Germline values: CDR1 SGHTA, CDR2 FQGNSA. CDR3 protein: CASSLGPGGLAGINSTDTQYF. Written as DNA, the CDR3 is TGTGCCAGCAGCTTAGGACCCGGAGGGCTAGCGGGAATCAATAGCACAGATACGCAGTATTTT.

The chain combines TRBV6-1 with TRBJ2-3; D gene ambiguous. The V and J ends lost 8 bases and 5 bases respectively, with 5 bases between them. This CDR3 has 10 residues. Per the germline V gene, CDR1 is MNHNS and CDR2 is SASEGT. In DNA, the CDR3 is TGTGCCAGCCCTGAAGATACGCAGTATTTT. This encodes CASPEDTQYF.

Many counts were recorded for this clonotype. CDR3 DNA sequence: TGTGCCAGCAGTGAAAAGTGGGATAAAGAGACCCAGTACTTC. Protein product: CASSEKWDKETQYF. This chain uses TRBV6-1 with TRBJ2-5, with D hard to call. CDR1 is MNHNS and CDR2 is SASEGT in the germline V gene. This CDR3 is built from 14 residues. Trimming cost V 2 bases and J 3 bases, with 10 bases left between them.

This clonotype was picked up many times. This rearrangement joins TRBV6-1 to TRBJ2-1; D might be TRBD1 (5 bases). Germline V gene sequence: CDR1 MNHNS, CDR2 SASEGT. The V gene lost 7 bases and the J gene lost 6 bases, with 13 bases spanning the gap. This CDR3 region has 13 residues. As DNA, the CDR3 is TGTGCCAGCACCACGGACACTTTCAATGAGCAGTTCTTC. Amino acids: CASTTDTFNEQFF.

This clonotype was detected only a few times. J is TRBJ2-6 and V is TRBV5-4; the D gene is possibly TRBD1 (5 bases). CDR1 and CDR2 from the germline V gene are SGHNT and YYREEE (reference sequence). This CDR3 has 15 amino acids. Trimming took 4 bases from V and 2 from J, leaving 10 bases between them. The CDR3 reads CASSLQGPGANVLTF. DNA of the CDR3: TGTGCCAGCAGCCTGCAGGGCCCTGGGGCCAACGTCCTGACTTTC.

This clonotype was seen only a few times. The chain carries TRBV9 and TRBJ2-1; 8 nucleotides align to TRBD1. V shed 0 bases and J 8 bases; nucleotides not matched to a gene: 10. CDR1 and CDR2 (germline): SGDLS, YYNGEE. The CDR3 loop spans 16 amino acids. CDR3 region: CASSVATGGLMDEQFF. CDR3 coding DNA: TGTGCCAGCAGCGTAGCTACAGGGGGGCTGATGGATGAGCAGTTCTTC.

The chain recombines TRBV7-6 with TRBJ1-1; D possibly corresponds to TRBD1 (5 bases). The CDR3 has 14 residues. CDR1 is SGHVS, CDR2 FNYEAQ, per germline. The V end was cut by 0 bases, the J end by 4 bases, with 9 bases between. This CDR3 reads CASSLAGVGTEAFF. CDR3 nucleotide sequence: TGTGCCAGCAGCTTAGCAGGGGTTGGCACTGAAGCTTTCTTT.

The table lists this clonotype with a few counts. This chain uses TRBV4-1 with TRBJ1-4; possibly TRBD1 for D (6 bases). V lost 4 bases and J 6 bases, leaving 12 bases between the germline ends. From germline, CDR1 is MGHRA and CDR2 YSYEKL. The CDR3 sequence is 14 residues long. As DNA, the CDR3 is TGCGCCAGCAGCCCGGGGGCCCGAGATGAAAAACTGTTTTTT. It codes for CASSPGARDEKLFF.

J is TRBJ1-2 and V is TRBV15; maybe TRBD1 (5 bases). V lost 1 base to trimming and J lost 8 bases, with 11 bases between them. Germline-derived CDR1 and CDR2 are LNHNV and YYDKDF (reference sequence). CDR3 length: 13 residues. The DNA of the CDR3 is TGTGCCACCAGCAGAGCCTCTGAGGGGGGCTACACCTTC. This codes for CATSRASEGGYTF. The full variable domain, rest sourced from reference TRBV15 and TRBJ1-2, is DAMVIQNPRYQVTQFGKPVTLSCSQTLNHNVMYWYQQKSSQAPKLLFHYYDKDFNNEADTPDNFQSRRPNTSFCFLDIRSPGLGDTAMYLCATSRASEGGYTFGSGTRLTVV.

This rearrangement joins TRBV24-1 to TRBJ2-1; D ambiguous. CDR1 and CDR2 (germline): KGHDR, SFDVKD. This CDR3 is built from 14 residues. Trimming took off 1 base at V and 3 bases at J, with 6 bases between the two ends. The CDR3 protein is CATSDFNSYNEQFF. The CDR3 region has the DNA TGTGCCACCAGTGATTTTAACAGCTACAATGAGCAGTTCTTC.

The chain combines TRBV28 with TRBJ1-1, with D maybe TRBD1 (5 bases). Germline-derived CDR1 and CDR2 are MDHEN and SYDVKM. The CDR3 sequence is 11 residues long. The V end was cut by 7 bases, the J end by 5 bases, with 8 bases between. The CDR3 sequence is CASKQVTEAFF. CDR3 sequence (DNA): TGTGCCAGCAAACAGGTTACTGAAGCTTTCTTT.

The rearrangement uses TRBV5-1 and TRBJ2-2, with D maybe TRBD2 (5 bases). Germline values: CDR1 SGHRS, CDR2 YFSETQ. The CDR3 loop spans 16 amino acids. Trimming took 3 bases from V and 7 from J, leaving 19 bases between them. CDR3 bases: TGCGCCAGCAGCTCAGCGGTTTTCCAGGAGGTCGGGGAGCTGTTTTTT. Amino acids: CASSSAVFQEVGELFF.

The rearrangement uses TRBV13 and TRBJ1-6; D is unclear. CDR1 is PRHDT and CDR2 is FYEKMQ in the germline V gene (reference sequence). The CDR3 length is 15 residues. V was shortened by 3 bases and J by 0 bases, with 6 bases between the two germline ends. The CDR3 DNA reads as TGTGCCAGCAGCTTTTGGGGCTCCTATAATTCACCCCTCCACTTT. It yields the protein CASSFWGSYNSPLHF.